The 21 T cell receptor beta chains given below trace back to one sample, sequenced in a study of cytomegalovirus exposure and HLA in healthy donors. Both 60 Vbeta primers and 13 Jbeta primers went into the PCR. Libraries were prepared by immunoSEQ multiplex PCR; TCRdb keeps only in-frame clonotypes and omits some of them. The sample includes 180,000 or so clones, around 80% of them seen just once. Sequencing used PBMCs. The receptors come from a man in his forties in good health and CMV-seronegative.

This chain joins TRBV18 and TRBJ2-1; D is undetermined. Trimming stripped 0 bases from V and 9 bases from J, with 9 bases between. The CDR3 is 13 amino acids. Germline CDR1 and CDR2: KGHSH and LQKENI. The CDR3 protein is CASSPPESGEQFF. CDR3 DNA: TGTGCCAGCTCACCACCGGAGTCTGGTGAGCAGTTCTTC.

This clone occurred once. The rearrangement uses TRBV9 and TRBJ2-7, with TRBD1 matching over 9 bases. Germline trimming cut 5 bases from V and 5 bases from J; bases unmatched to any gene: 14. The CDR3 spans 16 residues. Germline CDR1 reads SGDLS; CDR2 reads YYNGEE. The DNA for the CDR3 is TGTGCCAGCAGTCGGAACCGGGACAGGGTCGTGAACGAGCAGTACTTC. Its protein is CASSRNRDRVVNEQYF.

Only one count was recorded for this clone. The V and J genes are TRBV21-1 and TRBJ1-4. TRBV21-1 counts as a pseudogene. There are 14 residues in the CDR3. CDR3 in DNA: TGTGCCAGCAGCAAACGCAGGGAGGGTGAAAAACTGTTTTTT. It is translated as CASSKRREGEKLFF.

There are a few counts of this clone. The J gene is TRBJ1-2, the V gene TRBV5-8; no definite D call. CDR1 and CDR2 from the germline V gene are SGHTS and YDEGEE. The CDR3 extends over 13 amino acids. V gave up 7 bases and J gave up 4 bases, with 14 bases separating them. As DNA, the CDR3 is TGTGCCAGCTTAGAGGTCTTTAGCTATGGCTACACCTTC. Protein sequence: CASLEVFSYGYTF.

The gene calls are TRBV5-8 and TRBJ1-5; 11 bases agree with TRBD1. V dropped 4 bases and J dropped 4; count of bases not matched to a gene: 4. Germline CDR1 SGHTS, CDR2 YDEGEE. The CDR3 spans 15 residues. The CDR3 sequence is CASSPDRGLNQPQHF. The CDR3 DNA reads TGTGCCAGCAGCCCGGACAGGGGGCTTAATCAGCCCCAGCATTTT.

The chain carries TRBV5-4 and TRBJ1-4, with D tentatively TRBD1 (6 bases). Per the germline V gene, CDR1 is SGHNT and CDR2 is YYREEE (reference sequence). The CDR3 contains 17 residues. V was cut by 0 bases and J by 2 bases, with 14 bases left in between. CDR3 amino acids: CASSLDGGGRTNEKLFF. The CDR3 DNA is TGTGCCAGCAGCTTGGATGGCGGGGGCCGGACTAATGAAAAACTGTTTTTT.

This clone was detected only once. The chain combines TRBV7-3 with TRBJ2-3; 7 nucleotides line up with TRBD2. The CDR3 has 17 amino acids. Germline CDR1 reads SGHTA; CDR2 reads FQGTGA. The J segment lost 0 bases and the V segment lost 2 bases, leaving 8 bases of the junction unmatched. Here the CDR3 DNA reads TGTGCCAGCAGCTTATTACCAGCGGGACTTAGCACAGATACGCAGTATTTT. It encodes CASSLLPAGLSTDTQYF.

This clone was observed a handful of times. The chain links TRBV11-3 to TRBJ2-7; D possibly corresponds to TRBD2 (5 bases). The V and J ends lost 5 bases and 0 bases respectively, with 11 bases between them. The CDR3 totals 14 residues. Looked up from germline, CDR1 is SGHNT and CDR2 is YENEEA. In nucleotides, the CDR3 is TGTGCCAGCAGCCCCGGACGGGGCTCCTACGAGCAGTACTTC. Translation gives CASSPGRGSYEQYF.

This clone was seen a single time. V is TRBV5-5 and J is TRBJ2-7, with 10 bases that match TRBD1. V was pared by 0 bases and J by 7 bases, with 7 bases of the junction left unmatched. This CDR3 comprises 15 residues. Germline V gene data show CDR1 as SGHKS and CDR2 as YYEKEE (reference sequence). Here the CDR3 DNA reads TGTGCCAGCAGCTTGGTGACAGGGGGCATCGGGGAGCAGTACTTC. Its translation: CASSLVTGGIGEQYF.

The chain links TRBV6-1 to TRBJ2-1; 10 bases match TRBD2. The J segment lost 7 bases and the V segment lost 2 bases, leaving 14 bases of the junction unmatched. The CDR3 runs to 18 residues. Germline V gene lookup returns CDR1 MNHNS and CDR2 SASEGT. CDR3 sequence: CASSEHIVSSGSRNEQFF. The CDR3 DNA follows: TGTGCCAGCAGTGAACACATAGTTTCTAGCGGGAGTAGAAATGAGCAGTTCTTC.

CDR3 region: CSVFGTGSDEQYF. The CDR3 DNA reads as TGCAGCGTTTTCGGGACAGGGTCCGACGAGCAGTACTTC. This chain joins TRBV29-1 and TRBJ2-7; TRBD1 matches 9 bases. Germline CDR1 reads SQVTM; CDR2 reads ANQGSEA. Trimming at V came to 5 bases and at J to 5 bases, leaving 7 bases not matched to a gene. The CDR3 has 13 residues.

This clone appeared once. The chain has TRBV4-3 and TRBJ2-7, with a weak D call TRBD1 (5 bases). There are 15 residues in the CDR3. CDR1 is LGHNA, CDR2 YSLEER, per germline. V was pared by 0 bases and J by 1 base, with 10 bases between. The CDR3 nucleotides are TGCGCCAGCAGCCAAGATGCAGGGTCGTCCTACGAGCAGTACTTC. Translated: CASSQDAGSSYEQYF.

In this sample, this clone turned up once. The genes are TRBV4-2 and TRBJ1-4; 8 bases match TRBD1. CDR1 LGHNA and CDR2 YNFKEQ come from the germline V gene. V was clipped by 0 bases and J by 4 bases; unmatched bases: 7. This CDR3 has 17 residues. CDR3 region: CASSQDWTGRGNEKLFF. CDR3 coding DNA: TGTGCCAGCAGCCAAGACTGGACAGGGAGGGGTAATGAAAAACTGTTTTTT.

The chain joins TRBV7-8 to TRBJ1-1, with no clear D. Germline CDR1 SGHVS, CDR2 FQNEAQ. V was clipped by 4 bases and J by 1 base, with 10 bases between them. CDR3 length: 14 residues. The CDR3 coding sequence is TGTGCCAGCAGCTCTGGCCTCGAGAACACTGAAGCTTTCTTT. It encodes CASSSGLENTEAFF.

This clone turned up a few times. This chain uses TRBV28 with TRBJ1-1, with TRBD1 as a possible D gene (5 bases). The CDR3 extends over 13 amino acids. Germline V gene lookup returns CDR1 MDHEN and CDR2 SYDVKM. Trimming removed 4 bases from V and 8 bases from J, with 14 bases in between. This CDR3 is CASSSVPDREAFF. The CDR3 DNA reads TGTGCCAGCAGTTCAGTACCTGACAGAGAAGCTTTCTTT.

V is TRBV5-8 and J is TRBJ2-7; TRBD1 matches at 7 bases. This CDR3 comprises 16 residues. Trimming removed 0 bases from V and 1 base from J; junction bases left unmatched: 7. Germline V gives CDR1 SGHTS, CDR2 YDEGEE. CDR3 residues: CASSLEGAQISYEQYF. CDR3 coding DNA: TGTGCCAGCAGCTTGGAGGGGGCCCAAATTTCCTACGAGCAGTACTTC.

This chain uses TRBV28 with TRBJ2-5; 8 positions agree with TRBD1. Losses at the gene ends were 5 bases for V and 5 bases for J; bases not matched to a gene: 7. CDR3 size: 14 residues. Germline V CDR1 and CDR2: MDHEN, SYDVKM. The CDR3, as DNA: TGTGCCAGCAGTCCTTGGACAGGGCGGGAGACCCAGTACTTC. Translated: CASSPWTGRETQYF. The variable domain in full, completed from reference TRBV28 and TRBJ2-5, reads DVKVTQSSRYLVKRTGEKVFLECVQDMDHENMFWYRQDPGLGLRLIYFSYDVKMKEKGDIPEGYSVSREKKERFSLILESASTNQTSMYLCASSPWTGRETQYFGPGTRLLVL.

V and J are TRBV5-1 and TRBJ2-1, with 8 bases matching TRBD2. The germline CDR1 and CDR2 sequences are SGHRS and YFSETQ. Trimming cost V 2 bases and J 4 bases; bases outside gene matches: 2. The CDR3 is 14 residues long. In nucleotides, the CDR3 is TGCGCCAGCAGCTTTAGCGGGGAGTACAATGAGCAGTTCTTC. It is translated as CASSFSGEYNEQFF. Together with reference TRBV5-1 and TRBJ2-1, the CDR3 gives the full variable domain: KAGVTQTPRYLIKTRGQQVTLSCSPISGHRSVSWYQQTPGQGLQFLFEYFSETQRNKGNFPGRFSGRQFSNSRSEMNVSTLELGDSALYLCASSFSGEYNEQFFGPGTRLTVL.

This chain uses TRBV6-5 with TRBJ1-2, with 7 bases fitting TRBD1. Looked up from germline, CDR1 is MNHEY and CDR2 is SVGAGI. The ends lost 6 bases at V and 4 bases at J; junction bases unmatched: 8. The CDR3 runs to 14 residues. The CDR3 bases are TGTGCCAGCAGGCCCGGGACAGACCTCTATGGCTACACCTTC. Its translation: CASRPGTDLYGYTF.

The V call is TRBV27, the J call TRBJ1-5, with a tentative D call TRBD1 (6 bases). This CDR3 contains 17 residues. V was clipped by 3 bases and J by 0 bases, with 15 bases between them. Germline lookup yields CDR1 MNHEY and CDR2 SMNVEV (reference sequence). The CDR3 sequence: CASSFAGTQNSNQPQHF. The CDR3, as DNA: TGTGCCAGCAGTTTCGCCGGGACACAAAATAGCAATCAGCCCCAGCATTTT.

This clone appeared a single time. The chain combines TRBV11-3 with TRBJ1-1; D ambiguous. The CDR3 sequence is 15 residues long. Deletions cut 3 bases from V and 1 base from J, with 12 bases between. From germline, CDR1 is SGHNT and CDR2 YENEEA. The DNA of the CDR3 is TGTGCCAGCAGCTTTACGGTCCATGAGAACACTGAAGCTTTCTTT. Translating it yields CASSFTVHENTEAFF. The full variable domain, rest sourced from reference TRBV11-3 and TRBJ1-1, is EAGVVQSPRYKIIEKKQPVAFWCNPISGHNTLYWYLQNLGQGPELLIRYENEEAVDDSQLPKDRFSAERLKGVDSTLKIQPAELGDSAVYLCASSFTVHENTEAFFGQGTRLTVV.